This entry is about one T cell receptor beta chain. Its antigen is still unknown. Three pembrolizumab responders had their TCRs sequenced. Method: immunoSEQ multiplex PCR; TCRdb's copy keeps in-frame clones and lacks some. The sample contains roughly 49,000 clones, 77% of which appear only once. The data derive from a study of PD-1 blockade in mismatch repair-deficient tumors. Germline CDR1 SGHTA, CDR2 FQGNSA. Trimming took off 1 base at V and 1 base at J, with 8 bases between the two ends. The CDR3 sequence is 14 residues long. Points from the study as a whole: Rapid post-treatment expansion, then contraction, generally preceding radiologic response, marked tumor-resident clones.

The sequences come from PBMCs, collected before pembrolizumab treatment. V usage is TRBV7-2 and J usage is TRBJ2-7; D call uncertain. The TCR sequence derives from an adult with mismatch repair-deficient cancer. The CDR3 reads CASSLGYRSYEQYF. DNA for the CDR3: TGTGCCAGCAGCTTAGGTTACCGGTCCTACGAGCAGTACTTC.